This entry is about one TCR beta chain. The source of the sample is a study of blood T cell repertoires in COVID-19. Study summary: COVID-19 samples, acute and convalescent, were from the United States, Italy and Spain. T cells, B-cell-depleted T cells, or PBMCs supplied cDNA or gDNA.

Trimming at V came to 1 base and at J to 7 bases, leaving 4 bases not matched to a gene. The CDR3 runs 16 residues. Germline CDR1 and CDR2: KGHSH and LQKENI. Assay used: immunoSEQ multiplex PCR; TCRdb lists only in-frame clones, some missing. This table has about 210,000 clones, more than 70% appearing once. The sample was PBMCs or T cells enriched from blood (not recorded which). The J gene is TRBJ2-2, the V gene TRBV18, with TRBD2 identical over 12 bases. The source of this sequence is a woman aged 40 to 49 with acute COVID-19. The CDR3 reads CASSPRLAGVDGELFF. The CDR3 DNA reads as TGTGCCAGCTCACCACGACTAGCGGGAGTGGACGGGGAGCTGTTTTTT.